The rows below give T cell receptor beta chains drawn from one sample of a study of blood T cell repertoires in COVID-19. This table comes from immunoSEQ multiplex PCR, and its TCRdb copy is limited to in-frame clones, with some not included. The table has fewer than 350,000 clones, approximately 91% seen once; the top ten hold over 4%. Material: PBMCs or T cells enriched from blood (not recorded which). These receptors came from a man aged 60 to 69 who had recovered from COVID-19. Each CDR3 is given with its conserved first and last residue. Fields, in order: CDR3 DNA, CDR3 protein, V gene, D gene, J gene, clone size. A D gene is named only where the DNA matches it firmly. Rows may omit the clone size; those that give it use once, few, many or a size class.

cdr3_nt: TGCGCCAGCAGCCAAGCGGGAGGTATGTTCAATGAGCAGTTCTTC
cdr3_aa: CASSQAGGMFNEQFF
v_call: TRBV4-1
d_call: TRBD2
j_call: TRBJ2-1
clone_size: NA

cdr3_nt: TGTGCCAGCAGCTTAGGGAGAGCAACTAATGAAAAACTGTTTTTT
cdr3_aa: CASSLGRATNEKLFF
v_call: TRBV7-9
d_call: NA
j_call: TRBJ1-4
clone_size: NA

cdr3_nt: TGTGCCAGCAGCCCGGGACAGTCGTTACAATATGGCTACACCTTC
cdr3_aa: CASSPGQSLQYGYTF
v_call: TRBV6-5
d_call: TRBD1
j_call: TRBJ1-2
clone_size: NA

cdr3_nt: TGTGCCAGCAGCCAAGATGAGCTAGCGGGAGCTATGGAGACCCAGTACTTC
cdr3_aa: CASSQDELAGAMETQYF
v_call: TRBV3-1/TRBV3-2
d_call: TRBD2
j_call: TRBJ2-5
clone_size: NA

cdr3_nt: TGTGCCAGTAGTATAGGCGGCTTCTCCTACGAGCAGTACTTC
cdr3_aa: CASSIGGFSYEQYF
v_call: TRBV19
d_call: NA
j_call: TRBJ2-7
clone_size: NA

cdr3_nt: TGTGCCAGCAGCGTAGAAAGCGGGAGAGACAACAATGAGCAGTTCTTC
cdr3_aa: CASSVESGRDNNEQFF
v_call: TRBV9
d_call: TRBD2
j_call: TRBJ2-1
clone_size: NA

cdr3_nt: TGTGCCAGCAGTTACTCAGGACAGTTCGACTATGGCTACACCTTC
cdr3_aa: CASSYSGQFDYGYTF
v_call: TRBV6-5
d_call: NA
j_call: TRBJ1-2
clone_size: NA

cdr3_nt: TGTGCCAGCAGCGTAGGGCGGGGCACCAGCTACAATGAGCAGTTCTTC
cdr3_aa: CASSVGRGTSYNEQFF
v_call: TRBV9
d_call: NA
j_call: TRBJ2-1
clone_size: NA

cdr3_nt: TGTGCCAGCAGCAAAAAAAGGGGGGGTTGGGTGAGCGGTCAGCCCCAGCATTTT
cdr3_aa: CASSKKRGGWVSGQPQHF
v_call: TRBV21-1
d_call: NA
j_call: TRBJ1-5
clone_size: once

cdr3_nt: TGTGCCAGCAGTTACAGTCAGGGGGACGACGAGCAGTACTTC
cdr3_aa: CASSYSQGDDEQYF
v_call: TRBV6-5
d_call: TRBD1
j_call: TRBJ2-7
clone_size: NA

cdr3_nt: TGTGCCAGCAGCCTCGGGACACCCCTCTACAATGAGCAGTTCTTC
cdr3_aa: CASSLGTPLYNEQFF
v_call: TRBV3-1/TRBV3-2
d_call: NA
j_call: TRBJ2-1
clone_size: NA

cdr3_nt: TGTGCCAGCTCAAGGGGGACAGGGGCCAACACCGGGGAGCTGTTTTTT
cdr3_aa: CASSRGTGANTGELFF
v_call: TRBV18
d_call: TRBD1
j_call: TRBJ2-2
clone_size: once

cdr3_nt: TGTGCCAGCAGCCCCATGACGGGAAAAAACATTCAGTACTTC
cdr3_aa: CASSPMTGKNIQYF
v_call: TRBV5-4
d_call: NA
j_call: TRBJ2-4
clone_size: NA

cdr3_nt: TGTGCCAGCAGCTTATCTGGGCGGGTGAACACTGAAGCTTTCTTT
cdr3_aa: CASSLSGRVNTEAFF
v_call: TRBV7-8
d_call: NA
j_call: TRBJ1-1
clone_size: NA

cdr3_nt: TGTGCCAGCAGCCAACGGACTAGCGGGAGGGTAGATACGCAGTATTTT
cdr3_aa: CASSQRTSGRVDTQYF
v_call: TRBV3-1/TRBV3-2
d_call: TRBD2
j_call: TRBJ2-3
clone_size: NA

cdr3_nt: TGCAGCGCTCAACGATCAGGGTTTGAGGCCACTGAAGCTTTCTTT
cdr3_aa: CSAQRSGFEATEAFF
v_call: TRBV29-1
d_call: NA
j_call: TRBJ1-1
clone_size: NA

cdr3_nt: TGTGCCAGCAGCCAAGTAACCGAAGCGGGAGGGCCCAACGAGCAGTACTTC
cdr3_aa: CASSQVTEAGGPNEQYF
v_call: TRBV3-1/TRBV3-2
d_call: TRBD2
j_call: TRBJ2-7
clone_size: once

cdr3_nt: TGTGCCAGCAGCTTGTTCGGCCAGGGCCCTAACTATGGCTACACCTTC
cdr3_aa: CASSLFGQGPNYGYTF
v_call: TRBV5-4
d_call: NA
j_call: TRBJ1-2
clone_size: NA

cdr3_nt: TGTGCCAGCAGCCAAGGGAGCTCTGGAAACACCATATATTTT
cdr3_aa: CASSQGSSGNTIYF
v_call: TRBV5-4
d_call: NA
j_call: TRBJ1-3
clone_size: NA

cdr3_nt: TGTGCCAGCTCACCCCCGCCCCGGACAGGGGTCCACGAGCAGTACTTC
cdr3_aa: CASSPPPRTGVHEQYF
v_call: TRBV18
d_call: TRBD1
j_call: TRBJ2-7
clone_size: NA

cdr3_nt: TGTGCCAGCAGCTTAGCGGGAGTAGGTAAAAAGACCCAGTACTTC
cdr3_aa: CASSLAGVGKKTQYF
v_call: TRBV7-2
d_call: NA
j_call: TRBJ2-5
clone_size: NA

cdr3_nt: TGTGCCAGCACATCGGACCAGGGGTCCGATAGCAATCAGCCCCAGCATTTT
cdr3_aa: CASTSDQGSDSNQPQHF
v_call: TRBV3-1/TRBV3-2
d_call: NA
j_call: TRBJ1-5
clone_size: NA

cdr3_nt: TGTGCCAGCAGCGGACAGCCCCAAGAGACCCAGTACTTC
cdr3_aa: CASSGQPQETQYF
v_call: TRBV6-5
d_call: NA
j_call: TRBJ2-5
clone_size: NA

cdr3_nt: TGTGCCTTAAGTCCAGGGGGCCCTGGGGCCAACGTCCTGACTTTC
cdr3_aa: CALSPGGPGANVLTF
v_call: TRBV6-6
d_call: TRBD1
j_call: TRBJ2-6
clone_size: NA

cdr3_nt: TGTGCCAGCAGCTTACGGGACAGGGGTGAAAAACTGTTTTTT
cdr3_aa: CASSLRDRGEKLFF
v_call: TRBV7-2
d_call: TRBD1
j_call: TRBJ1-4
clone_size: NA

cdr3_nt: TGTGCCAGCGGGACAGAGAGAAAGCCCCAGCATTTT
cdr3_aa: CASGTERKPQHF
v_call: TRBV9
d_call: TRBD1
j_call: TRBJ1-5
clone_size: NA

cdr3_nt: TGTGCCAGCAGTGACAGGACACAAGAGACCCAGTACTTC
cdr3_aa: CASSDRTQETQYF
v_call: TRBV2
d_call: NA
j_call: TRBJ2-5
clone_size: NA

cdr3_nt: TGTGCCAGCAGAGGACACGGAGACACCGGGGAGCTGTTTTTT
cdr3_aa: CASRGHGDTGELFF
v_call: TRBV6-4
d_call: NA
j_call: TRBJ2-2
clone_size: NA

cdr3_nt: TGCGCCAGCAGCCACCGGGACAGCCGAAGCTACGAGCAGTACTTC
cdr3_aa: CASSHRDSRSYEQYF
v_call: TRBV5-1
d_call: TRBD1
j_call: TRBJ2-7
clone_size: NA

cdr3_nt: TGCAGTGCTAGTAGGGACAAGAACACTGAAGCTTTCTTT
cdr3_aa: CSASRDKNTEAFF
v_call: TRBV20-1
d_call: NA
j_call: TRBJ1-1
clone_size: once

cdr3_nt: TGCGCCAGCAGCCAAGATCTGAGGGCGGGAGGGAGCAATCAGCCCCAGCATTTT
cdr3_aa: CASSQDLRAGGSNQPQHF
v_call: TRBV4-1
d_call: NA
j_call: TRBJ1-5
clone_size: NA

cdr3_nt: TGTGCCAGCAGCCGACAGAGCTCCTACGAGCAGTACTTC
cdr3_aa: CASSRQSSYEQYF
v_call: TRBV28
d_call: NA
j_call: TRBJ2-7
clone_size: NA

cdr3_nt: TGTGCCAGCAGGTTGGACAGGGGCCCCTACGAGCAGTACTTC
cdr3_aa: CASRLDRGPYEQYF
v_call: TRBV21-1
d_call: NA
j_call: TRBJ2-7
clone_size: NA

cdr3_nt: TGCAGCGTTGAAACGACAGGGGGACAGCCCCAGCATTTT
cdr3_aa: CSVETTGGQPQHF
v_call: TRBV29-1
d_call: TRBD1
j_call: TRBJ1-5
clone_size: NA

cdr3_nt: TGTGCCAGCACCCCTGGACAGTCTATTAACTATGGCTACACCTTC
cdr3_aa: CASTPGQSINYGYTF
v_call: TRBV6-5
d_call: NA
j_call: TRBJ1-2
clone_size: NA

cdr3_nt: TGTGCCAGCAAGTTCCTAGCGGGAGACGTTGAGCAGTACTTC
cdr3_aa: CASKFLAGDVEQYF
v_call: TRBV2
d_call: TRBD2
j_call: TRBJ2-7
clone_size: NA

cdr3_nt: TGCGCCAGCAGGCCTACTAGCCTCGATGAGCAGTTCTTC
cdr3_aa: CASRPTSLDEQFF
v_call: TRBV5-1
d_call: NA
j_call: TRBJ2-1
clone_size: NA

cdr3_nt: TGCAGCGTGTCAGGGACAGGGGATCAGCCCCAGCATTTT
cdr3_aa: CSVSGTGDQPQHF
v_call: TRBV29-1
d_call: TRBD1
j_call: TRBJ1-5
clone_size: NA

cdr3_nt: TGTGCCAGCAGCTTGGGGACAACAGATCAGCCCCAGCATTTT
cdr3_aa: CASSLGTTDQPQHF
v_call: TRBV11-2
d_call: NA
j_call: TRBJ1-5
clone_size: NA

cdr3_nt: TGCGCCAGCAGCTTCGGAAGCAGGGGGACTGGCTACACCTTC
cdr3_aa: CASSFGSRGTGYTF
v_call: TRBV5-1
d_call: TRBD1
j_call: TRBJ1-2
clone_size: NA

cdr3_nt: TGTGCCAGCAGTCCCAGGGGCGATGAGCAGTTCTTC
cdr3_aa: CASSPRGDEQFF
v_call: TRBV11-3
d_call: NA
j_call: TRBJ2-1
clone_size: NA

cdr3_nt: TGCGCCAGCAGCTTGGCAGGGGGCGACTATGGCTACACCTTC
cdr3_aa: CASSLAGGDYGYTF
v_call: TRBV5-1
d_call: TRBD1
j_call: TRBJ1-2
clone_size: NA

cdr3_nt: TGTGCCAGCAGCCCCCGACCCCTAGCGGGAGGGAACAATGAGCAGTTCTTC
cdr3_aa: CASSPRPLAGGNNEQFF
v_call: TRBV7-9
d_call: TRBD2
j_call: TRBJ2-1
clone_size: NA

cdr3_nt: TGTGCCAGCAGCCCCCGCGACGGGTGGTTGGGGGCCAACGTCCTGACTTTC
cdr3_aa: CASSPRDGWLGANVLTF
v_call: TRBV3-1/TRBV3-2
d_call: NA
j_call: TRBJ2-6
clone_size: NA

cdr3_nt: TGTGCCAGCAGTGAAGCTGGGGCAGGTTCTAACTATGGCTACACCTTC
cdr3_aa: CASSEAGAGSNYGYTF
v_call: TRBV6-1
d_call: NA
j_call: TRBJ1-2
clone_size: NA